The entry below describes one TCR beta chain. This specimen comes from a study of CD8 T cells in Susac syndrome. The CDR3 is 14 residues long. CDR1 is DFQATT and CDR2 is SNEGSKA in the germline V gene (reference sequence). V was trimmed by 0 bases and J by 2 bases, leaving 7 bases between them. RNA totalling 0.5 to 1 ug underwent reverse transcription with random hexamers. TCRdb independently ran MiXCR on the immunoSEQ multiplex PCR reads; one entry per CDR3 protein. The profile shows 300,000 or so distinct CDR3 sequences, about 91% of them singletons. The chain is built from TRBV20-1 and TRBJ2-2; D gene ambiguous. This TCR derives from a human donor with multiple sclerosis. Sample: CD4+ T cells from PBMCs. CDR3 coding DNA: TGCAGTGCTAGAGAGGCGGTAAACACCGGGGAGCTGTTTTTT. Protein product: CSAREAVNTGELFF.